This T cell receptor beta chain was sequenced during a study of CD8 T cells in Susac syndrome. This clonotype was seen once. Peripheral blood CD8+ and CD4+ T cells were profiled by TCR beta sequencing. RNA, at about 0.5 to 1 ug, was reverse transcribed with random hexamers. TCRdb used MiXCR to reprocess the immunoSEQ multiplex PCR reads, holding one entry per CDR3 protein. Of almost 450,000 distinct CDR3 sequences listed, roughly 85% are singletons. In germline, CDR1 is SGDLS, CDR2 YYNGEE. The CDR3 contains 15 residues. With 6 bases removed from V and 4 bases from J, the gap between germline ends came to 19 bases.

Sequencing used CD8+ T cells from PBMCs. This receptor was obtained from a human donor with multiple sclerosis. The rearrangement uses TRBV9 and TRBJ1-2, with D perhaps TRBD1 (5 bases). CDR3 in amino acids: CASNQGPATGYGYTF. The CDR3 DNA reads TGTGCCAGCAATCAGGGTCCAGCGACGGGCTATGGCTACACCTTC.